The 14 T cell receptor beta chains listed next were all sequenced from one sample in a study of T cells in women clearing cervical HPV infection. Using immunoSEQ multiplex PCR, the repertoire was profiled, and TCRdb retains in-frame clones only, with some absent. The sample's table shows over 25,000 clones. Sequencing was carried out using blood buffy coat. Receptor source: a woman aged 18 to 75 with a cervical HPV16 infection that either progressed to CIN3+ or cleared (not recorded which).

Concerning this clone itself: The read falls 3 residues short of the CDR3 end, and the missing part is taken from the germline J gene. The chain has TRBV7-3 and TRBJ1-2; maybe TRBD1 (5 bases). Trimming cost V 1 base and J 1 base, with 16 bases left between them. There are 17 residues in the CDR3. The germline CDR1 and CDR2 sequences are SGHTA and FQGTGA. CDR3 DNA, as far as it was read: TGTGCCAGCAGCTTAAACCCCTTGGGGCAAAATAACTATGGC. As protein: CASSLNPLGQNNYG. The full CDR3 is CASSLNPLGQNNYGYTF.

CDR3 bases read: TGTGCCAGCAGCCCCCGTATAGCTCCAGATACG. Its protein product is CASSPRIAPDT. In full, the CDR3 is CASSPRIAPDTQYF. This chain uses TRBV7-9 with TRBJ2-3; D is ambiguous. Read sequence stops 3 residues before the CDR3 end, and the germline J gene provides the missing end. Per the germline V gene, CDR1 is SEHNR and CDR2 is FQNEAQ (reference sequence). The V end was cut by 5 bases, the J end by 4 bases, with 13 bases between. The length of the CDR3 is 14 residues.

Notes on this clone: The CDR3 is cut off 3 residues early in the read; its end comes from the germline J gene. This sequence joins TRBV19 and TRBJ2-7, with 8 positions matching TRBD1. The V and J ends lost 7 bases and 1 base, in that order; junction bases with no gene match: 6. Germline assignment: CDR1 LNHDA and CDR2 SQIVND (reference sequence). This CDR3 comprises 14 residues. The part of the CDR3 DNA that was read is TGTGCCAGTACTGGACAGGGAATTTCCTACGAG. It yields the protein CASTGQGISYE. In full, the CDR3 is CASTGQGISYEQYF.

A note on this clone: This same CDR3 is encoded by further DNA sequences in the sample. CDR3 sequence: CASRDRASNTIYF. The DNA read from the CDR3 is TGTGCCAGTAGGGACAGGGCTTCTAACACC. The chain recombines TRBV19 with TRBJ1-3, with 8 bases aligning to TRBD1. The CDR3 end falls 3 residues outside the read, so it is completed with the germline J gene. J gave up 7 bases and V 6 bases, and 5 bases lay outside the gene matches. The length of the CDR3 is 13 residues. Per germline, CDR1 LNHDA and CDR2 SQIVND (reference sequence).

For this clone: The read gets to within 3 residues of the CDR3 end, and the germline J gene fills in the rest. The V call is TRBV7-2, the J call TRBJ1-4; 10 bases are a match to TRBD1. The V gene end was trimmed by 4 bases and the J gene end by 7 bases; junction bases not matched to a gene: 3. Germline values: CDR1 SGHTA, CDR2 FQGNSA. This CDR3 has 14 residues. The CDR3 DNA, read in part, is TGTGCCAGCAGCTCGGACAGGGGGGGTGAAAAA. Amino acid sequence: CASSSDRGGEK. The CDR3 in its entirety is CASSSDRGGEKLFF.

With regard to this clone: The read falls 3 residues short of the CDR3 end, and the missing part is taken from the germline J gene. The V gene is TRBV20-1, the J gene TRBJ1-1, with TRBD1 matching 8 bases. The CDR3 extends over 15 amino acids. Germline CDR1 and CDR2: DFQATT and SNEGSKA (reference sequence). The sequenced CDR3 bases are TGCAGTGCTAGAGATCCCGGGACAGGAGGTTTAGGG. This sequence encodes CSARDPGTGGLG. The whole CDR3 reads CSARDPGTGGLGAFF.

About this clone itself: The read ends 3 residues before the CDR3 terminus; that terminus is restored from the germline J gene. J is TRBJ2-5 and V is TRBV7-2; 10 nucleotides match TRBD1. The V and J ends lost 5 bases and 3 bases, in that order; junction bases with no gene match: 6. CDR3 size: 15 residues. CDR1 and CDR2 from the germline V gene are SGHTA and FQGNSA. The part of the CDR3 DNA that was read is TGTGCCAGCAGCATTCGCGGGACAGGGGAAGAGACC. Amino acids: CASSIRGTGEET. The CDR3 in full is CASSIRGTGEETQYF.

Notes on this clone: The read ends 3 residues before the CDR3 terminus; that terminus is restored from the germline J gene. V is TRBV20-1 and J is TRBJ2-7, with 7 nucleotides matching TRBD1. J lost 3 bases, V lost 3 bases, and 5 bases had no gene match. Germline V CDR1 and CDR2: DFQATT, SNEGSKA (reference sequence). The CDR3 spans 13 residues. The part of the CDR3 DNA that was read is TGCAGTGCTAGGGGGGACAGACACTACGAG. Its translation: CSARGDRHYE. The entire CDR3 sequence reads CSARGDRHYEQYF.

Turning to this clone: The read falls 3 residues short of the CDR3 end, and the missing part is taken from the germline J gene. The chain carries TRBV5-6 and TRBJ2-7; D unresolved. V dropped 0 bases and J dropped 6 bases, with 7 bases sitting between them. This CDR3 is built from 12 residues. From germline, CDR1 is SGHDT and CDR2 YYEEEE. The sequenced part of the CDR3 DNA is TGTGCCAGCAGCTTGGTGGCTAGCGAG. Residues: CASSLVASE. The entire CDR3 protein is CASSLVASEQYF.

Concerning this clone: With the read ending 3 residues before the CDR3 end, the germline J gene is used to fill in that end. The chain combines TRBV12-5 with TRBJ2-1, with D maybe TRBD2 (6 bases). Germline CDR1 is LGHNT and CDR2 is FRNRAP. V was pared by 0 bases and J by 6 bases, with 12 bases between. CDR3 length equals 15 residues. The CDR3 spells CASGLVLNGGNEQFF. Partial CDR3 DNA: TGTGCTAGTGGTTTGGTCCTCAACGGGGGCAATGAG. Looking up the rest from reference TRBV12-5 and TRBJ2-1 gives the full variable domain: DARVTQTPRHKVTEMGQEVTMRCQPILGHNTVFWYRQTMMQGLELLAYFRNRAPLDDSGMPKDRFSAEMPDATLATLKIQPSEPRDSAVYFCASGLVLNGGNEQFFGPGTRLTVL.

As to this clone: The read comes to an end 3 residues before the CDR3 does, leaving the germline J gene to fill in the end. J is TRBJ2-7 and V is TRBV7-2; D unclear. Germline V lookup: CDR1 SGHTA, CDR2 FQGNSA. This CDR3 comprises 13 residues. Between the trimmed V and J ends, which lost 1 base and 3 bases, there was a span of 7 bases. Partial CDR3 DNA: TGTGCCAGCAGCTTAGTCGCTAGCTACGAG. It yields the protein CASSLVASYE. The whole CDR3 sequence reads CASSLVASYEQYF.

A note on this clone: Sequencing ends 3 residues short of the CDR3 end; the germline J gene provides the rest. This rearrangement joins TRBV7-6 to TRBJ2-6; D is unclear. Germline V gene lookup returns CDR1 SGHVS and CDR2 FNYEAQ. The CDR3 covers 16 residues. V gave up 1 base and J gave up 0 bases, with 7 bases separating them. This chain's CDR3 is CASSLEADSGANVLTF. The DNA read from the CDR3 is TGTGCCAGCAGCTTAGAGGCAGACTCTGGGGCCAACGTC.

In regard to this clone: Relative to the germline gene, one junction end is altered; a read error may explain this. The CDR3 end falls 3 residues outside the read, so it is completed with the germline J gene. This sequence joins TRBV7-7 and TRBJ2-3, with 8 bases matching TRBD1. From germline, CDR1 is SSHAT and CDR2 FNYEAQ (reference sequence). The CDR3 sequence is 15 residues long. The CDR3 reads CASSPGQVVADTQYF. CDR3 DNA (partial): TGTGCTAGCAGCCCGGGACAGGTGGTCGCAGATACG.

Regarding this clone: From the germline J gene comes the end of the CDR3, since the read stops 3 residues before it. J is TRBJ2-3 and V is TRBV19, with a weak D call TRBD2 (7 bases). V lost 2 bases and J 1 base, leaving 13 bases between the germline ends. Germline V CDR1 and CDR2: LNHDA, SQIVND (reference sequence). This CDR3 has 16 residues. The CDR3 spells CASSIRGARGTDTQYF. The CDR3 bases that were read are TGTGCCAGTAGTATACGGGGGGCGCGGGGCACAGATACG.